What follows is one TCR beta chain and its context. The data stem from a study of T cell changes during pregnancy in multiple sclerosis. TCRdb's table, derived via immunoSEQ multiplex PCR, lists solely in-frame clones and lacks some. This table has roughly 59,000 clones, about 93% appearing once. The V gene's germline CDR1 is SGHTA and CDR2 FQGNSA. The V end was cut by 3 bases, the J end by 6 bases, with 6 bases between. The CDR3 has 11 residues. The TCR sequence derives from a female donor with multiple sclerosis, enrolled in a pregnancy study. This specimen consisted of CD4+ T cells from peripheral blood mononuclear cells, obtained before pregnancy. V gene TRBV7-2 combines with J gene TRBJ2-7, with D unresolved. DNA for the CDR3: TGTGCCAGCAGCTTCCATAGCGAGCAGTACTTC. Encoded protein: CASSFHSEQYF.